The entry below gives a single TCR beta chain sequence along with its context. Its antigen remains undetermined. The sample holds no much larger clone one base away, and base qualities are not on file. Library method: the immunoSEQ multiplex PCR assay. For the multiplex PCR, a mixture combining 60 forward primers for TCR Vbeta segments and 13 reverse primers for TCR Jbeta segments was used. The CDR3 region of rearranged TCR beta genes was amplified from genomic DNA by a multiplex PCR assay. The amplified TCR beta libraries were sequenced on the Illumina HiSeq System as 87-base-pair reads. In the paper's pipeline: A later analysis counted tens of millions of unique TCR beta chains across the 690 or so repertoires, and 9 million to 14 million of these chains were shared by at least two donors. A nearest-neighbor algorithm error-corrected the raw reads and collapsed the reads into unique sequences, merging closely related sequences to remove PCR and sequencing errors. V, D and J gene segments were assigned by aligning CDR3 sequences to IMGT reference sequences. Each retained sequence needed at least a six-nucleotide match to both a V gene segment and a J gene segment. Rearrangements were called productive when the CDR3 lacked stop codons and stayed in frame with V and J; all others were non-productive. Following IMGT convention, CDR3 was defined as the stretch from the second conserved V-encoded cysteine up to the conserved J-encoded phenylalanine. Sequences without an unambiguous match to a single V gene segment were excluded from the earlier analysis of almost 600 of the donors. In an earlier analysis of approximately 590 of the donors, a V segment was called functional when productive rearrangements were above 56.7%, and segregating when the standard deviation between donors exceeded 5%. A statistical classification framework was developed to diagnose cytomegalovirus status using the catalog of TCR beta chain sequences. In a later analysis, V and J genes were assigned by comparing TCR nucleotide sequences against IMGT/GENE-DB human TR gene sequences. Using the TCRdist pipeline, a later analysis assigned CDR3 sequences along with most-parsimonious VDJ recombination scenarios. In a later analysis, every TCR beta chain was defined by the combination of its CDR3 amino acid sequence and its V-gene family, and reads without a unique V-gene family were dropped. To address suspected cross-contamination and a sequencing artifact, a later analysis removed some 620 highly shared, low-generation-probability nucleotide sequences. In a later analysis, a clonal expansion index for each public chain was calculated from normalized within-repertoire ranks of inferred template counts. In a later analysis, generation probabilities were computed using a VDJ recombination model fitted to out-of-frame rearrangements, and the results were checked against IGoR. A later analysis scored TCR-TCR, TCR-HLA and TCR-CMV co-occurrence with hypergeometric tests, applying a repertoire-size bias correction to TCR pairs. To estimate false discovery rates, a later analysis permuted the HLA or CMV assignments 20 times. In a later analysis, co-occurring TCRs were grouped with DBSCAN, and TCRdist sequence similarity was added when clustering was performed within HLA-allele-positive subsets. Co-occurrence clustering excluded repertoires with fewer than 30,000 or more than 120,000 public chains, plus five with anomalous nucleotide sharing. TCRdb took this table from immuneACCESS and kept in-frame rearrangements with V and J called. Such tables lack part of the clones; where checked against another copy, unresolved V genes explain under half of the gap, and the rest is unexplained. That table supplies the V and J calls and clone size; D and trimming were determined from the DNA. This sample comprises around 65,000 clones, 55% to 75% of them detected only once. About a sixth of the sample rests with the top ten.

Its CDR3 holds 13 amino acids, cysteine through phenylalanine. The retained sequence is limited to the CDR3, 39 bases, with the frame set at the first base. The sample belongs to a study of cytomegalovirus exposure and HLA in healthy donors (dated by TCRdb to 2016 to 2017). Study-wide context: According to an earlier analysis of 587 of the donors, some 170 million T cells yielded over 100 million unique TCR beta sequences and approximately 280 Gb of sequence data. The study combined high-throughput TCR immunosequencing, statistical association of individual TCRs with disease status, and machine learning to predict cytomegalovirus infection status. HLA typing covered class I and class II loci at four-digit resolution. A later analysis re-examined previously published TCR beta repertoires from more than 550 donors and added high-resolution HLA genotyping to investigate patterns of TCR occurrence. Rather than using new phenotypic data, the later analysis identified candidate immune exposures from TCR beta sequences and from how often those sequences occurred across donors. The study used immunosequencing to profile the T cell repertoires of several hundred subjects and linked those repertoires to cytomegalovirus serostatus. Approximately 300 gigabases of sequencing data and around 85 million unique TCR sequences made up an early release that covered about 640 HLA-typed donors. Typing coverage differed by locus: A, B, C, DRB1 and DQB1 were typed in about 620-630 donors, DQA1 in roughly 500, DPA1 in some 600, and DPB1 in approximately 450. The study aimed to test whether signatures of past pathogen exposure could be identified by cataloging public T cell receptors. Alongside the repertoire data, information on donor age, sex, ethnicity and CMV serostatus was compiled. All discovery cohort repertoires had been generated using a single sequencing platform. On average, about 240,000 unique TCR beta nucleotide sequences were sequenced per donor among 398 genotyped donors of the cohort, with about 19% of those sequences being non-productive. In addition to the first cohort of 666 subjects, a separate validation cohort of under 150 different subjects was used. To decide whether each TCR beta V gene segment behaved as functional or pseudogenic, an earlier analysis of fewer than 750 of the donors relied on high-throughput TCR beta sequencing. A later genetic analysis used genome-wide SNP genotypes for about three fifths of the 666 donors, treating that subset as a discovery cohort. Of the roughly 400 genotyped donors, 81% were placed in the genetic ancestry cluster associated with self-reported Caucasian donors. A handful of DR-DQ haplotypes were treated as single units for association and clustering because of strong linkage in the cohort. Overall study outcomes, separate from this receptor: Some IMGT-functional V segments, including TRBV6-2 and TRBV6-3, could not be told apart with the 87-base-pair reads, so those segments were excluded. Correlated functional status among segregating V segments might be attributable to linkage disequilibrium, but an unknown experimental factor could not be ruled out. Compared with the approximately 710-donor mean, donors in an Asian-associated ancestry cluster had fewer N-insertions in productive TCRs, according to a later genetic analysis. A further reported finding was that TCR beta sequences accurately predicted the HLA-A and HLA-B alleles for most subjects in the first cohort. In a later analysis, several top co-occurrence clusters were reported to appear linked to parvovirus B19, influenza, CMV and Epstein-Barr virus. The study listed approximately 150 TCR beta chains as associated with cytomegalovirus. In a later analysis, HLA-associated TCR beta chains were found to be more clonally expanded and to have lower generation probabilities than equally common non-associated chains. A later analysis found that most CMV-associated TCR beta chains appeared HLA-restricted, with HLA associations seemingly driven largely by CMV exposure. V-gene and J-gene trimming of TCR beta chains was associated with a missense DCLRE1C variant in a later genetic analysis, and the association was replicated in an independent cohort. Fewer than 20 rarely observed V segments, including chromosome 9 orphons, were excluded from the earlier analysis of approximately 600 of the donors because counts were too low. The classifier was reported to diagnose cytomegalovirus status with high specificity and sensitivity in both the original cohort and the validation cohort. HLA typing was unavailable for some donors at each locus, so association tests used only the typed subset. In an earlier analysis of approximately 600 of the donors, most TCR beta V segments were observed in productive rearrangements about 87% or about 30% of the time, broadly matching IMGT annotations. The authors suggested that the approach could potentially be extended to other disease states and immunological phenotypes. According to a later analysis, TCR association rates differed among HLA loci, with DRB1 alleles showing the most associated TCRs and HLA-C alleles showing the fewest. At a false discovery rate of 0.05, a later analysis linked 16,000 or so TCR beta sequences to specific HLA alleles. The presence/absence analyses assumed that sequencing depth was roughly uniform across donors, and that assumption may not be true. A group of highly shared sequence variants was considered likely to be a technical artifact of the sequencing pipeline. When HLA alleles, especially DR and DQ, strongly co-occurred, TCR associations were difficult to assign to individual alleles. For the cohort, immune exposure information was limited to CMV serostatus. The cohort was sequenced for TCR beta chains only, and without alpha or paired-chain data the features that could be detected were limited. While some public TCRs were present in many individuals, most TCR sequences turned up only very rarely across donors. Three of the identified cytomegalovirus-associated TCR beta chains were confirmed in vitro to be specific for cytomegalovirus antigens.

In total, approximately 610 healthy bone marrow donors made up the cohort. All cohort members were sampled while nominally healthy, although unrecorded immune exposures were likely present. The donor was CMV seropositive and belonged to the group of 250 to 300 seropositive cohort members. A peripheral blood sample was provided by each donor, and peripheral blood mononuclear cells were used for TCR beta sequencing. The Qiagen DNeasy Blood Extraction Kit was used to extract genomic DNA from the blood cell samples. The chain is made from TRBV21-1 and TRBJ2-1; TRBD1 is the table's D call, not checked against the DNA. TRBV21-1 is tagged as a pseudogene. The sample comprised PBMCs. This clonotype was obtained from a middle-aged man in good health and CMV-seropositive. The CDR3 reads CASRVDTYNEQFF. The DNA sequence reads TGTGCCAGCAGGGTCGACACCTACAATGAGCAGTTCTTC.